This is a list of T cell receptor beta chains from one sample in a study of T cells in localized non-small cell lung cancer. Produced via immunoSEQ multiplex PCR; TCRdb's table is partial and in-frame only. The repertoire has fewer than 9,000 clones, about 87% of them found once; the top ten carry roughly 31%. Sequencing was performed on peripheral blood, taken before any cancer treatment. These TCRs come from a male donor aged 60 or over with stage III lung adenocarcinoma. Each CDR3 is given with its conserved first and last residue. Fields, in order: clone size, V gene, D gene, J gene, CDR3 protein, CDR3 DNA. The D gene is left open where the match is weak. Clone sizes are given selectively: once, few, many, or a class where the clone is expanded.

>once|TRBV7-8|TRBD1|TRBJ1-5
CASSLGTGHQPQHF
TGTGCCAGCAGCTTAGGGACAGGGCATCAGCCCCAGCATTTT
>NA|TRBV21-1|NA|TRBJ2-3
CASSKVLFLRGGYPDTQYF
TGTGCCAGCAGCAAAGTTCTTTTTTTGCGGGGGGGATACCCAGATACGCAGTATTTT
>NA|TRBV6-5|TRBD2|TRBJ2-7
CASTGGGFYEQYF
TGTGCCAGCACCGGGGGAGGGTTCTACGAGCAGTACTTC
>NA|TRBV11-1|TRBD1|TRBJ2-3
CASSVGTGKADTQYF
TGTGCCAGCAGCGTCGGGACAGGGAAAGCAGATACGCAGTATTTT
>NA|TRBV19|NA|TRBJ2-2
CASSILLGGASVGELFF
TGTGCCAGTAGTATACTCTTAGGGGGGGCCTCTGTAGGGGAGCTGTTTTTT
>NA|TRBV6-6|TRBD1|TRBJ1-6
CASSTGQGANNSPLHF
TGTGCCAGCAGTACCGGACAGGGGGCGAATAATTCACCCCTCCACTTT
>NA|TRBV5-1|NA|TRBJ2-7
CASSLGWGVYEQYF
TGCGCCAGCAGCTTGGGTTGGGGTGTCTACGAGCAGTACTTC
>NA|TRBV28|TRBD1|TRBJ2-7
CASSLEGTGPGEQYF
TGTGCCAGCAGTTTGGAGGGGACAGGGCCTGGCGAGCAGTACTTC
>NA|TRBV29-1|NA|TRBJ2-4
CSVLTGKNIQYF
TGCAGCGTTCTCACGGGCAAAAACATTCAGTACTTC
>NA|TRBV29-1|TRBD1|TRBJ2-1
CSVPTGAEGEQFF
TGCAGCGTTCCGACAGGGGCAGAGGGTGAGCAGTTCTTC
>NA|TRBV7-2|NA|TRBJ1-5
CASSLEGRNNQPQHF
TGTGCCAGCAGCTTAGAGGGGAGAAACAATCAGCCCCAGCATTTT
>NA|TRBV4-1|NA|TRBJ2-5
CASSQGVGWETQYF
TGCGCCAGCAGCCAAGGGGTGGGGTGGGAGACCCAGTACTTC
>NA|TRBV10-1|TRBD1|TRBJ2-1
CASSEGQGANNEQFF
TGCGCCAGCAGTGAGGGCCAGGGGGCTAACAATGAGCAGTTCTTC
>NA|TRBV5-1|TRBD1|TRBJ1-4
CATRQGVNEKLFF
TGCGCCACCCGACAGGGGGTAAATGAAAAACTGTTTTTT
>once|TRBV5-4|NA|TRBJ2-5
CASSHARGIQETQYF
TGTGCCAGCAGCCACGCCAGGGGAATCCAAGAGACCCAGTACTTC
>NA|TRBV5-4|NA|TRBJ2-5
CASSLAGSQETQYF
TGTGCCAGCAGCTTGGCCGGCAGCCAAGAGACCCAGTACTTC
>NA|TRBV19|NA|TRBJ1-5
CASSSQGSNQPQHF
TGTGCCAGTAGTAGCCAGGGAAGCAATCAGCCCCAGCATTTT
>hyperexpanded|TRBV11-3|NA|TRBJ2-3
CASSLEASEATDTQYF
TGTGCCAGCAGCTTAGAGGCTAGCGAGGCGACAGATACGCAGTATTTT
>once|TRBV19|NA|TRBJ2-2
CASSIGFNTGELFF
TGTGCCAGTAGTATCGGGTTCAACACCGGGGAGCTGTTTTTT
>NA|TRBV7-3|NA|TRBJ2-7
CASSLTPDLRAYEQYF
TGTGCCAGCAGCTTAACCCCGGATTTAAGGGCCTACGAGCAGTACTTC
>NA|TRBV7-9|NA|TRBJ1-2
CASTLKSGDGYTF
TGTGCCAGCACGCTTAAATCTGGGGACGGCTACACCTTC
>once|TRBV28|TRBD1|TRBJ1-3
CASSSRVQGARGNTIYF
TGTGCCAGCAGTTCGAGAGTACAGGGGGCCAGAGGAAACACCATATATTTT
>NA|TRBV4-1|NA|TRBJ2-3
CASSLGGGTDTQYF
TGCGCCAGCAGCCTTGGGGGCGGCACAGATACGCAGTATTTT
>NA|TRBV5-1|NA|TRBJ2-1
CASSPLLRGVRAGVDNEQFF
TGCGCCAGCAGCCCCCTCTTGCGCGGCGTGAGAGCGGGCGTTGACAATGAGCAGTTCTTC
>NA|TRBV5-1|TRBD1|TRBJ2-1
CASSLYRGLGNEQFF
TGCGCCAGCAGCCTATACAGGGGGCTCGGTAATGAGCAGTTCTTC
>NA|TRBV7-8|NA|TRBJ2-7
CASSSGSTEQYF
TGTGCCAGCAGCTCCGGGTCGACAGAGCAGTACTTC
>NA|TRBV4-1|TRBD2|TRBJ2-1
CASSQDSGGAQDNEQFF
TGCGCCAGCAGCCAAGATTCGGGGGGGGCGCAGGACAATGAGCAGTTCTTC